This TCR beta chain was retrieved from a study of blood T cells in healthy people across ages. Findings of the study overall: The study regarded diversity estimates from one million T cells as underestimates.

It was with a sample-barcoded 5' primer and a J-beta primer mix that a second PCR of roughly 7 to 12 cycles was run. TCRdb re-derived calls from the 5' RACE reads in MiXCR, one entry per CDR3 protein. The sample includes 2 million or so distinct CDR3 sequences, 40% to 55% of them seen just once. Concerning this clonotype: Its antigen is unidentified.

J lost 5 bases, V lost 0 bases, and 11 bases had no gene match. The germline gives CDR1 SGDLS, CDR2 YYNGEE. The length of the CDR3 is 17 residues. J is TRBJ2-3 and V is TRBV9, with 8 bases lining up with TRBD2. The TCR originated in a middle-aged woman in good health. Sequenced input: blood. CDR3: CASSVVTGGPGRDTQYF. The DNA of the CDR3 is TGTGCCAGCAGCGTAGTGACGGGGGGGCCTGGTAGAGATACGCAGTATTTT.